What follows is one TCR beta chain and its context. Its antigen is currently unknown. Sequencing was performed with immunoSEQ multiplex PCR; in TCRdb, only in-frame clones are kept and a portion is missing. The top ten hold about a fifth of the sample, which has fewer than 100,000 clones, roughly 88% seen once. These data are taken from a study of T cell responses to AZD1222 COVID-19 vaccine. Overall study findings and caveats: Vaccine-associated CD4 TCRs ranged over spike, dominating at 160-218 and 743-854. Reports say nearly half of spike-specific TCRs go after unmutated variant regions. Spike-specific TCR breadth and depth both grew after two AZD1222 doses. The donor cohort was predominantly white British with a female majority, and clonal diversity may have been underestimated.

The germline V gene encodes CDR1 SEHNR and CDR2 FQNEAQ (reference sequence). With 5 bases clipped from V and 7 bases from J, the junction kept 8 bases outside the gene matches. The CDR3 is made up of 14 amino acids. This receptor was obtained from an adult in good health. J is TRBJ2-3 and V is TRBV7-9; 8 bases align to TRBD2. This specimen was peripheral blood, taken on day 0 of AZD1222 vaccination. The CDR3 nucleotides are TGTGCCAGCAGCCCGGCGGGGGGTCGAAATACGCAGTATTTT. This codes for CASSPAGGRNTQYF.